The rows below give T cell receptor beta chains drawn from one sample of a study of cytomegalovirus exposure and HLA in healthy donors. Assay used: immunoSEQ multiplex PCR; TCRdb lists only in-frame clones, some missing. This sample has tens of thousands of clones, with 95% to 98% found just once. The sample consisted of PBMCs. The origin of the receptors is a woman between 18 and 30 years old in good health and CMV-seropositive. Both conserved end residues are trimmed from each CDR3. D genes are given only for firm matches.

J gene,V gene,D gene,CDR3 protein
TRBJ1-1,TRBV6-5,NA,ASSLQPNTEAF
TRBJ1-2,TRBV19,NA,ASRGGEGGYT
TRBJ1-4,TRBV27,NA,ASSLSPHPGGATNEKLF
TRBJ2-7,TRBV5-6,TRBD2,ASSLGITSGRYEQY
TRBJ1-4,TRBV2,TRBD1,ASTLVGGPTNEKLF
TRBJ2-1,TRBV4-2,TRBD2,ASSQDQARSGREEQF
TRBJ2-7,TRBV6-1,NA,ASSEGLGAYEQY
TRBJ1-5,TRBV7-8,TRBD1,ASSRRQGGNQPQH
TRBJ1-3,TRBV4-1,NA,ASSGLLSGNTIY
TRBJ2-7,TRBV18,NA,ASSPLVTTPYEQY
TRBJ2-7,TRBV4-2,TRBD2,ASSVAGGHSYEQY
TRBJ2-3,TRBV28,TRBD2,ASIPLGGVEVAGGPASVDTQY
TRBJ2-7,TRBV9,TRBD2,ASSVAGGFYEQY
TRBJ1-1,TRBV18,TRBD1,ASSGQGMNTEAF
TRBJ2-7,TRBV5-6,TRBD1,ASSTGTGGYEQY
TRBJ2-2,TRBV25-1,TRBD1,ASSEWTGSGGELF
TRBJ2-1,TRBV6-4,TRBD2,ASSEELAEYNEQF
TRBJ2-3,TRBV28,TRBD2,ASSLFEREIDTQY
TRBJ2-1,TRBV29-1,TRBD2,SVEVVSGRESSYNEQF
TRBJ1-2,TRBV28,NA,ASSSGLPGVNYGYT
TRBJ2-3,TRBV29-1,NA,SVEDYGSGYTQY
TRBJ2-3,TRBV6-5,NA,ASSYLGVSDTQY
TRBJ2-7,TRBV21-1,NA,ASSRWEDRGYEQY